A single sample is the source of the 28 T cell receptor beta chains below, sequenced in a study of blood T cells in healthy people across ages. Alongside a J-beta primer mix, a sample-barcoded 5' primer served in a second PCR lasting roughly 6 to 11 cycles. TCRdb itself ran the 5' RACE reads through MiXCR, one entry per CDR3 protein. This sample has around 1,600,000 distinct CDR3 sequences, with around 40% found just once. Input material: blood. These receptors came from a woman aged 18-35 years in good health.

This clonotype was seen only a few times. The CDR3 coding sequence is TGCGCCAGCAGCCAAGTCGGGGGCGAGTTGAACTATGGCTACACCTTC. It translates to CASSQVGGELNYGYTF. V and J are TRBV4-1 and TRBJ1-2; possible D gene TRBD1, 6 bases. Trimming cost V 1 base and J 2 bases, with 14 bases left between them. The CDR3 covers 16 residues. Germline CDR1 and CDR2: MGHRA and YSYEKL.

The V and J genes are TRBV4-3 and TRBJ2-7; 7 bases map to TRBD1. The CDR3 is 16 residues long. The germline CDR1 and CDR2 sequences are LGHNA and YSLEER. The junction had 10 bases not matched to a gene; V was cut back by 0 bases and J by 5 bases. The CDR3: CASSQDNGVRGNEQYF. The CDR3, as DNA: TGCGCCAGCAGCCAAGATAATGGAGTCAGGGGGAACGAGCAGTACTTC.

The CDR3 DNA is TGTGCCAGCAGCTCCGTGAGGGGGGCTCCGAACACCGGGGAGCTGTTTTTT. Its protein product is CASSSVRGAPNTGELFF. This chain joins TRBV11-2 and TRBJ2-2; the D gene could be TRBD1 or TRBD2 (6 bases each). Germline loops: CDR1 SGHAT, CDR2 FQNNGV. The CDR3 runs 17 residues. Trimming removed 4 bases at V and 0 bases at J, with 15 bases between.

This clonotype turned up a few times. The V gene is TRBV15, the J gene TRBJ2-1; TRBD1 matches 8 bases. The CDR3 runs to 14 residues. CDR1 is LNHNV and CDR2 is YYDKDF in the germline V gene (reference sequence). V shed 5 bases, J shed 4 bases, and the junction held 4 bases outside the gene matches. In DNA, the CDR3 is TGTGCCACCAGCCGCGGGGACAGGTACAATGAGCAGTTCTTC. Residues: CATSRGDRYNEQFF.

The gene calls are TRBV20-1 and TRBJ2-5, with 7 bases aligning to TRBD2. With V trimmed by 5 bases and J by 8 bases, 11 bases remained unmatched. CDR3 length: 13 residues. Per the germline V gene, CDR1 is DFQATT and CDR2 is SNEGSKA (reference sequence). The CDR3 nucleotides are TGCAGTGCTGGGGGGGACTCCCCGGGCACCCAGTACTTC. It encodes CSAGGDSPGTQYF.

In its sample, this clonotype was seen a few times. This chain uses TRBV7-9 with TRBJ2-1, with 8 bases fitting TRBD2. The V and J ends lost 2 bases and 10 bases, in that order; junction bases with no gene match: 10. The CDR3 contains 15 residues. The germline V gene has CDR1 SEHNR and CDR2 FQNEAQ (reference sequence). CDR3 nucleotides: TGTGCCAGCAGCTTACTCGGGGGGGCTGATCGGGAGCAGTTCTTC. It codes for CASSLLGGADREQFF.

The J gene is TRBJ2-3, the V gene TRBV15, with D perhaps matching TRBD2 (6 bases). The V and J ends lost 5 bases and 1 base respectively, with 7 bases between them. Germline V CDR1 and CDR2: LNHNV, YYDKDF (reference sequence). The CDR3 spans 13 residues. The CDR3 protein is CATSWGGTDTQYF. The CDR3 nucleotides read TGTGCCACCAGCTGGGGGGGCACAGATACGCAGTATTTT.

This chain connects TRBV28 to TRBJ2-5, with D hard to call. This CDR3 comprises 13 residues. Germline CDR1 MDHEN, CDR2 SYDVKM. Trimming left V 0 bases short and J 3 bases short, with 5 bases between. CDR3 in amino acids: CASSLWSEETQYF. The CDR3 region has the DNA TGTGCCAGCAGTTTATGGTCGGAAGAGACCCAGTACTTC.

Only a few counts were recorded for this clonotype. The chain links TRBV3-1 to TRBJ2-7; D gene ambiguous. The germline CDR1 and CDR2 sequences are LGHDT and YNNKEL (reference sequence). The V end lost 3 bases, the J end lost 5 bases, and 5 bases lay between the germline ends. The CDR3 is made up of 11 amino acids. This CDR3 is CASSQSDEQYF. The CDR3 region has the DNA TGTGCCAGCAGCCAGAGCGACGAGCAGTACTTC.

In its sample, this clonotype was seen a few times. This sequence joins TRBV24-1 and TRBJ2-5; 9 bases are shared with TRBD1. V was pared by 4 bases and J by 2 bases, with 4 bases of the junction left unmatched. The CDR3 totals 15 residues. Germline CDR1 KGHDR, CDR2 SFDVKD. In DNA form, the CDR3 reads TGTGCCACCAGTGAAACCGGGACAGGGCAAGAGACCCAGTACTTC. Translated: CATSETGTGQETQYF.

This clonotype was picked up one time. The chain combines TRBV7-8 with TRBJ1-1; 9 nucleotides agree with TRBD1. Per germline, CDR1 SGHVS and CDR2 FQNEAQ. V dropped 5 bases and J dropped 1; count of bases not matched to a gene: 8. This CDR3 spans 16 amino acids. The CDR3 DNA reads as TGTGCCAGCAGCCATGGACAGGGGTGGCCGAACACTGAAGCTTTCTTT. Protein product: CASSHGQGWPNTEAFF.

The gene calls are TRBV27 and TRBJ2-7; D gene uncertain. Looked up from germline, CDR1 is MNHEY and CDR2 is SMNVEV (reference sequence). The V end was cut by 0 bases, the J end by 2 bases, with 8 bases between. This CDR3 comprises 14 residues. Here the CDR3 DNA reads TGTGCCAGCAGTTTATCGCCAGACGCCTACGAGCAGTACTTC. As protein: CASSLSPDAYEQYF.

This chain joins TRBV7-3 and TRBJ2-2, with 11 bases fitting TRBD2. V was pared by 2 bases and J by 6 bases, with 5 bases of the junction left unmatched. The CDR3 is made up of 16 amino acids. Germline CDR1 reads SGHTA; CDR2 reads FQGTGA. The DNA of the CDR3 is TGTGCCAGCAGCTTATCCCTAGCGGGAGGCTCCGGGGAGCTGTTTTTT. This gives the protein CASSLSLAGGSGELFF.

This clonotype came up a few times. The genes are TRBV29-1 and TRBJ2-3; D assignment may be TRBD1 or TRBD2 (5 bases each). With 6 bases removed from V and 2 bases from J, the gap between germline ends came to 15 bases. The CDR3 loop spans 14 amino acids. Germline loops: CDR1 SQVTM, CDR2 ANQGSEA. This CDR3 is CSVGVRTPTDTQYF. CDR3 coding DNA: TGCAGCGTGGGGGTCAGGACGCCCACAGATACGCAGTATTTT.

The CDR3 region is CASSQGSAGGVYNEQFF. The DNA for the CDR3 is TGCGCCAGCAGCCAAGGTTCAGCGGGAGGGGTATACAATGAGCAGTTCTTC. J is TRBJ2-1 and V is TRBV4-1; 10 bases line up with TRBD2. This CDR3 contains 17 residues. V shed 1 base and J 4 bases; nucleotides not matched to a gene: 7. Per the germline V gene, CDR1 is MGHRA and CDR2 is YSYEKL.

The gene calls are TRBV6-5 and TRBJ2-7; 10 nucleotides align to TRBD1. V dropped 0 bases and J dropped 4; count of bases not matched to a gene: 6. CDR1 is MNHEY, CDR2 SVGAGI, per germline. The CDR3 totals 16 residues. The CDR3 DNA is TGTGCCAGCAGTTACTCGAGGACAGGGGGTCGGTACGAGCAGTACTTC. Its translation: CASSYSRTGGRYEQYF.

This chain links TRBV28 with TRBJ2-7; 9 positions agree with TRBD2. The V gene end was trimmed by 2 bases and the J gene end by 7 bases; junction bases not matched to a gene: 9. This CDR3 comprises 15 residues. Germline CDR1 reads MDHEN; CDR2 reads SYDVKM. This CDR3 reads CASSLLSSGNNEQYF. The CDR3 bases are TGTGCCAGCAGTTTACTTTCTAGCGGGAACAATGAGCAGTACTTC.

This clonotype was detected only a few times. In DNA form, the CDR3 reads TGTGCCAGCAGTAACCCTAGGGTAGGGACCCAGTACTTC. It translates to CASSNPRVGTQYF. The genes are TRBV28 and TRBJ2-5; D unresolved. This CDR3 comprises 13 residues. Trimming took 5 bases from V and 7 from J, leaving 14 bases between them. CDR1 is MDHEN, CDR2 SYDVKM, per germline.

The V gene is TRBV18, the J gene TRBJ2-3; 7 bases line up with TRBD2. Germline CDR1 and CDR2: KGHSH and LQKENI. This CDR3 spans 16 amino acids. Losses at the gene ends were 0 bases for V and 1 base for J; bases not matched to a gene: 4. As DNA, the CDR3 is TGTGCCAGCTCACCACCATCTCGGGAGGGCACAGATACGCAGTATTTT. Encoded protein: CASSPPSREGTDTQYF.

The genes are TRBV29-1 and TRBJ2-1; 7 positions match TRBD2. This CDR3 is 14 amino acids long. The germline V gene encodes CDR1 SQVTM and CDR2 ANQGSEA. The junction had 3 bases not matched to a gene; V was cut back by 4 bases and J by 0 bases. The CDR3 protein is CSVGPGGSYNEQFF. The CDR3 region has the DNA TGCAGCGTTGGGCCGGGGGGCTCCTACAATGAGCAGTTCTTC.

The rearrangement links TRBV5-1 to TRBJ1-2; D not certain. Germline V CDR1 and CDR2: SGHRS, YFSETQ. The CDR3 loop spans 15 amino acids. The V and J ends lost 4 bases and 4 bases respectively, with 17 bases between them. DNA for the CDR3: TGCGCCAGCAGCAGAACGGTCAGCCAAGGCTATGGCTACACCTTC. It codes for CASSRTVSQGYGYTF.

This sequence joins TRBV3-1 and TRBJ2-7; D is unclear. Trimming pared 2 bases from V and 7 bases from J, leaving 12 bases between. Germline V CDR1 and CDR2: LGHDT, YNNKEL (reference sequence). This CDR3 has 13 residues. The CDR3, as DNA: TGTGCCAGCAGCCAAATCAGGACCGGAGAGCAGTACTTC. Protein sequence: CASSQIRTGEQYF.

To note about this clonotype: This could be a read error, since a much larger clone is one nucleotide away. This chain uses TRBV20-1 with TRBJ1-5; 8 positions agree with TRBD1. Germline CDR1 DFQATT, CDR2 SNEGSKA (reference sequence). The CDR3 runs to 14 residues. The V gene end was trimmed by 1 base and the J gene end by 2 bases; junction bases not matched to a gene: 1. CDR3 nucleotide sequence: TGCAGTGCTAGAGCAGGGGGCGGCAATCAGCCCCAGCATTTT. Translation gives CSARAGGGNQPQHF.

A few counts support this clonotype. The rearrangement joins TRBV30 to TRBJ2-7; possible D gene TRBD1, 5 bases. CDR1 and CDR2 (germline): GTSNPN, SVGIG (reference sequence). With 4 bases removed from V and 6 bases from J, the gap between germline ends came to 13 bases. CDR3 length equals 12 residues. CDR3 coding DNA: TGTGCCTGGACCGGACATCTCCTCGAGCAGTACTTC. Its translation is CAWTGHLLEQYF.

Notes on this clonotype: Possible read error: a much larger clone is one base away. The V and J genes are TRBV4-2 and TRBJ2-5, with D tentatively TRBD2 (6 bases). V was clipped by 2 bases and J by 11 bases, with 18 bases between them. CDR1 LGHNA and CDR2 YNFKEQ come from the germline V gene. The CDR3 length is 14 residues. The CDR3 region has the DNA TGTGCCAGCAGCCAACGGGACTTCTACAATGAGCAGTACTTC. Amino acids: CASSQRDFYNEQYF.

The V and J genes are TRBV2 and TRBJ1-2, with 7 bases identical to TRBD1. The CDR3 runs 13 residues. Germline-derived CDR1 and CDR2 are SNHLY and FYNNEI. V lost 5 bases to trimming and J lost 7 bases; unmatched junction nucleotides: 7. Written as DNA, the CDR3 is TGTGCCAGCAGTTGGGTAGCAGGGGGTGGCTACACCTTC. Translated, it gives CASSWVAGGGYTF.

The rearrangement uses TRBV4-1 and TRBJ2-7; a possible D gene is TRBD1 (5 bases). Trimming left V 0 bases short and J 3 bases short, with 12 bases between. This CDR3 has 15 amino acids. Germline loops: CDR1 MGHRA, CDR2 YSYEKL. Here the CDR3 reads CASSQDRRVVYEQYF. The CDR3 DNA reads TGCGCCAGCAGCCAAGATCGCAGGGTCGTCTACGAGCAGTACTTC.

Only a few counts were recorded for this clonotype. This chain links TRBV6-2 or TRBV6-3 with TRBJ2-7, with D unclear. The V gene's germline CDR1 is MNHEY and CDR2 SVGEGT. Trimming shortened V by 6 bases and J by 1 base, and 13 bases separated the two germline ends. The CDR3 totals 14 residues. CDR3 in DNA: TGTGCCAGCAGGAGAGTGACCTCATCCTACGAGCAGTACTTC. It translates to CASRRVTSSYEQYF.